The source of this T cell receptor beta chain is a study of shared clonotypes between healthy human individuals. Study-level findings and limits: In a handful of donors, about 5% of naive CD4 clonotypes appeared in common. When compared with the clonotypes that were shared by all four sorted-subset donors, the non-shared clonotypes turned out to have lower generation probabilities.

Profiling relied on immunoSEQ multiplex PCR, and the TCRdb table lists in-frame clones only, not all of them. The sample lists about 650,000 clones; roughly 95% were seen once. This CDR3 is 12 amino acids long. Trimming removed 2 bases from V and 5 bases from J, with 4 bases in between. Germline V gene data show CDR1 as WSHSY and CDR2 as SAAADI. A word on this clone: Antigen: not known.

Naive CD8 cells, CD45RO-negative and positively selected for CCR7, excluded terminally differentiated effector memory CD45RA+ cells. Donors were Caucasian adults residing in Nashville, Tennessee, USA. The source material was naive CD8+ T cells sorted from blood. The TCR originated in a woman aged 25 to 45 in good health. The chain joins TRBV10-2 to TRBJ2-4; D is unclear. DNA for the CDR3: TGCGCCAGCAGTGAGGGGCAAAACATTCAGTACTTC. Translated, it gives CASSEGQNIQYF.